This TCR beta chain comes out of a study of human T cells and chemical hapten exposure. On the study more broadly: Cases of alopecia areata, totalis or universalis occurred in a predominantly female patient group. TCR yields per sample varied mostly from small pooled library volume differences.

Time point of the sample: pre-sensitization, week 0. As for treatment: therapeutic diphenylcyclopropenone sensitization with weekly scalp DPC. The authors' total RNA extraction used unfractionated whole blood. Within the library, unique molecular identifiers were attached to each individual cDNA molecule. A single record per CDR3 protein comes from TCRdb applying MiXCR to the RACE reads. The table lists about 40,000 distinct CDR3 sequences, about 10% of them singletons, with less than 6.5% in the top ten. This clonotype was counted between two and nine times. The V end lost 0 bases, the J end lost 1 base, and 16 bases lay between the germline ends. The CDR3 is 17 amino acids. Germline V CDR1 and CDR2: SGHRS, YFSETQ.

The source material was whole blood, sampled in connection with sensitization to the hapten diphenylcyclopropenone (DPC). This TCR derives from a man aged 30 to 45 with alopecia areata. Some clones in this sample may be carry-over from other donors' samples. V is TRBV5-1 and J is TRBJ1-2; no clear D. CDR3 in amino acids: CASSLAASWEHNYGYTF. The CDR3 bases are TGCGCCAGCAGCTTGGCCGCCTCCTGGGAGCATAACTATGGCTACACCTTC.